These T cell receptor beta chains were read from a single sample in a study of T cell repertoires in cytomegalovirus infection. No antigen has been identified for these receptors. MiXCR was run by TCRdb on the reads, yielding one entry per CDR3 protein. The sample lists hundreds of thousands of distinct CDR3 sequences; more than 25% were seen once. The sequencing used cultured CD8+ T cells from PBMCs, collected from culture after CMV antigen stimulation. These receptors all come from a human donor in good health (CMV status not recorded). Some clones in this sample may be carry-over from other donors' samples. Each CDR3 is given with its conserved first and last residue. D genes are given only for firm matches. Rows give clone size only sometimes, using once, few, many, or a class for an expanded clone.

V	size	D	J	DNA	CDR3
TRBV11-3	few	TRBD1	TRBJ2-2	TGTGCCAGCAGCTCGACAGGGGATGGGGAGCTGTTTTTT	CASSSTGDGELFF
TRBV19	.	TRBD1	TRBJ1-1	TGTGCCAGCCTCGGCGTTAATCTAGGGACAGACTTGAACGCTGAAGCTTTCTTT	CASLGVNLGTDLNAEAFF
TRBV7-2	.	.	TRBJ1-1	TGTGCCAGCAGCATAAAACGGGGTATGAACACTGAAGCTTTCTTT	CASSIKRGMNTEAFF
TRBV7-2	.	.	TRBJ2-1	TGTGCCAGCAGCTTAACGGGGTTCGGGGTCCCCTCCTACAATGAGCAGTTCTTC	CASSLTGFGVPSYNEQFF
TRBV7-9	few	.	TRBJ2-3	TGTGCCCAGAGGGGTAGTAGCACAGATACGCAGTATTTT	CAQRGSSTDTQYF
TRBV29-1	.	.	TRBJ2-1	TGCAGCGTTGACTCCAGGGGAAATGAGCAGTTCTTC	CSVDSRGNEQFF
TRBV6-2/TRBV6-3	few	.	TRBJ1-5	TGTGCCAGCAGTTACCGGGACCGACCTTTTAATCAGCCCCAGCATTTT	CASSYRDRPFNQPQHF
TRBV27	many	.	TRBJ2-1	TGTGCCAGCAGTTCGGACCAAGCTATGGGCTCCTACAATGAGCAGTTCTTC	CASSSDQAMGSYNEQFF
TRBV9	.	.	TRBJ1-1	TGTGCCAGCAGCTCCGGGGGTCAGAACACTGAAGCTTTCTTT	CASSSGGQNTEAFF
TRBV4-3	few	.	TRBJ1-6	TGCGCCAGCAGCCAAGATCTAGAGTTTTCACCCCTCCACTTT	CASSQDLEFSPLHF
TRBV7-9	.	.	TRBJ2-4	TGTGCCAGCAGCTTAGAGATGGGGGAGCGAACCCGAGCCAAAAACATTCAGTACTTC	CASSLEMGERTRAKNIQYF
TRBV19	.	.	TRBJ1-5	TGTGCCAGTAGTATCGGGCGGCACCAGCCCCAGCATTTT	CASSIGRHQPQHF
TRBV6-6	once	.	TRBJ2-1	TGTGCCAGCAGCCCCAGGGGAGTATCCGCCAATGAGCAGTTCTTC	CASSPRGVSANEQFF
TRBV7-3	.	TRBD1	TRBJ1-1	TGTGCCAGCAGTCCGGGACAGGGTTACGATGGGGCTTTCTTT	CASSPGQGYDGAFF
TRBV9	.	.	TRBJ2-4	TGTGCCAGCGGAGGGGGGGGCGGAGCGAACATTCAGTACTTC	CASGGGGGANIQYF
TRBV4-3	.	.	TRBJ2-2	TGCGCCAGCAGCCACTTGGTGGGGGGAACCGGGGAGCTGTTTTTT	CASSHLVGGTGELFF
TRBV7-3	.	TRBD2	TRBJ2-1	TGTGCCAGCAGCTTAGGGACTAGCGGGAGCAATGAGCAGTTCTTC	CASSLGTSGSNEQFF
TRBV6-5	.	TRBD2	TRBJ2-1	TGTGCCAGCAGTTACCCTAAGGGAGCGGGGGGCCGACAAATTGAGCAGTTCTTC	CASSYPKGAGGRQIEQFF
TRBV4-1	.	TRBD2	TRBJ2-1	TGCGCCAGCAGCCAAGTGGGGAGCGGGGTCGCACCCTACAATGAGCAGTTCTTC	CASSQVGSGVAPYNEQFF
TRBV6-2/TRBV6-3	few	.	TRBJ1-1	TGTGCCAGCAGTCACCGGGACTGGAACACTGAAGCTTTCTTT	CASSHRDWNTEAFF
TRBV4-1	many	.	TRBJ2-1	TGCGCCAGCAGCCAAGAGAGCTCCTACAATGAGCAGTTCTTC	CASSQESSYNEQFF
TRBV7-9	.	.	TRBJ2-3	TGTGCCAGCATCCAAAGAATCACAGATACGCAGTATTTT	CASIQRITDTQYF
TRBV7-3	many	.	TRBJ2-3	TGTGCCAGCAGCTTAACAGGCGCGGGCACAGATACGCAGTATTTT	CASSLTGAGTDTQYF
TRBV5-6	many	.	TRBJ2-1	TGTGCCAGCAGCTTAGCCAGCAATGAGCAGTTCTTC	CASSLASNEQFF
TRBV20-1	.	TRBD2	TRBJ2-3	TGCAGTGCTCCCCAAGGACTAGGCCCCACAGATACGCAGTATTTT	CSAPQGLGPTDTQYF
TRBV27	few	TRBD1	TRBJ2-2	TGTGCCAGCACCTTTGGGACAGGGAACACCGGGGAGCTGTTTTTT	CASTFGTGNTGELFF
TRBV19	.	TRBD2	TRBJ2-1	TGTGCCAGTAGTCCCGTCCTCCTAGCGGGGGGATTCAATGAGCAGTTCTTC	CASSPVLLAGGFNEQFF
TRBV6-5	.	TRBD1	TRBJ2-1	TGTGCCAGCAGTTATGGTCCGGGACAGGGGTCATACAATGAGCAGTTCTTC	CASSYGPGQGSYNEQFF
TRBV7-9	few	.	TRBJ2-7	TGTGCCAGCAGCCCCGGGACTGATGCCTACGAGCAGTACTTC	CASSPGTDAYEQYF
TRBV5-1	.	.	TRBJ1-2	TGCGCCAGCAGCTCGGACTTACCAGGCTACACCTTC	CASSSDLPGYTF
TRBV5-5	.	TRBD1	TRBJ2-5	TGTACCAGCAGCTTGGACAGGGGGCCAGAGACCCAGTACTTC	CTSSLDRGPETQYF
TRBV7-2	many	.	TRBJ1-1	TGTGCCAGCAGCCCACCACCGGGGAAAAGGACTGAAGCTTTCTTT	CASSPPPGKRTEAFF
TRBV6-2/TRBV6-3	.	TRBD1	TRBJ2-3	TGTGCCAGCAGTTACCCGACAGGGCTAAGCACAGATACGCAGTATTTT	CASSYPTGLSTDTQYF
TRBV11-2	few	.	TRBJ2-1	TGTGCCAGCAGCTTCGAGACAGACTACAATGAGCAGTTCTTC	CASSFETDYNEQFF
TRBV4-1	.	.	TRBJ2-4	TGCGCCAGCAGCCCCTCCCCGGAGCTAAACATTCAGTACTTC	CASSPSPELNIQYF
TRBV6-5	few	TRBD2	TRBJ2-7	TGTGCCAGCAGCCTAAGCCAAGCGGGGGGGACTTTCGAGCAGTACTTC	CASSLSQAGGTFEQYF
TRBV2	.	TRBD2	TRBJ2-3	TGTGCCAGCAGTGAATTGTTGCGGGGGGGTGGCACAGATACGCAGTATTTT	CASSELLRGGGTDTQYF
TRBV4-1	few	.	TRBJ2-7	TGCGCCAGCAGCCAAGATTCCCAGGACCAATACTACGAGCAGTACTTC	CASSQDSQDQYYEQYF
TRBV4-1	few	.	TRBJ2-3	TGCGCCAGCAGCCAAGATTGGGATACGCAGTATTTT	CASSQDWDTQYF
TRBV13	.	TRBD1	TRBJ1-2	TGTGCCAGCAGCAGGGGACAGGGGTACGACTATGGCTACACCTTC	CASSRGQGYDYGYTF
TRBV29-1	.	.	TRBJ1-1	TGCAGCGTTGAAGATAGCCCCTTGAGAGCTTTCTTT	CSVEDSPLRAFF
TRBV6-5	.	.	TRBJ2-1	TGTGCCAGCAGTTACTTCGGGGGCTCCTACAATGAGCAGTTCTTC	CASSYFGGSYNEQFF
TRBV7-2	.	.	TRBJ1-1	TGTGCCAGCAGCTCCTCTGGGGGGCTCTTGTTTGAAGCTTTCTTT	CASSSSGGLLFEAFF
TRBV4-3	.	.	TRBJ1-1	TGCGCCAGCAGCCAATACTATAGGGAGAACACTGAAGCTTTCTTT	CASSQYYRENTEAFF
TRBV10-3	many	.	TRBJ1-2	TGTGCCATCAGTGATGACCCGGGGGGGCTCGACTATGGCTACACCTTC	CAISDDPGGLDYGYTF
TRBV4-1	.	TRBD1	TRBJ2-7	TGCGCCAGCAGCCGGGAAACAGGGGACGAGCAGTACTTC	CASSRETGDEQYF
TRBV20-1	.	TRBD2	TRBJ2-1	TGCAGTGCTAGTCGATCCCGACTAGCGGGGACATATATCGACTCCTACAATGAGCAGTTCTTC	CSASRSRLAGTYIDSYNEQFF
TRBV7-6	few	.	TRBJ1-1	TGTGCCAGCAGCCCTCAACCGGGGGAGGGGACTGAAGCTTTCTTT	CASSPQPGEGTEAFF
TRBV27	few	.	TRBJ2-1	TGTGCCAGCAGTTTATCGGGGGGCGGGGGCAAGTACAATGAGCAGTTCTTC	CASSLSGGGGKYNEQFF
TRBV7-8	.	TRBD1	TRBJ2-7	TGTGTCAGCAGCCCAGTCGAGGGGGCGAAACTCGAGCAGTACTTC	CVSSPVEGAKLEQYF
TRBV7-2	many	TRBD2	TRBJ2-5	TGTGCCAGCATGTCCCGGGCTAGCGGGTACCAAGAGACCCAGTACTTC	CASMSRASGYQETQYF
TRBV27	.	.	TRBJ1-1	TGTGCCAGCAGTTTGGTGCAGGGAGGGGCTGAAGCTTTCTTT	CASSLVQGGAEAFF
TRBV2	many	.	TRBJ1-1	TGTGCCAGGCCGGGACCTGAAGCTTTCTTT	CARPGPEAFF
TRBV5-6	few	.	TRBJ2-3	TGTGCCAGCAGCGCGGGTGACTTATTTGGCACAGATACGCAGTATTTT	CASSAGDLFGTDTQYF
TRBV24-1	.	TRBD1	TRBJ1-1	TGTGCCACCGAGGCAGGGGGCGCGGACACTGAAGCTTTCTTT	CATEAGGADTEAFF
TRBV7-9	.	.	TRBJ1-2	TGTGCCAGCAGCTTGGGGGCAGCACCTAACTATGGCTACACCTTC	CASSLGAAPNYGYTF
TRBV12-3/TRBV12-4	.	TRBD1	TRBJ2-7	TGTGCCAGCAGCGTAGGACAGGGCCAATACGAGCAGTACTTC	CASSVGQGQYEQYF
TRBV27	.	TRBD1	TRBJ2-3	TGTGCCAGCGCTTGGACAGGAACCACAGATACGCAGTATTTT	CASAWTGTTDTQYF
TRBV20-1	once	TRBD2	TRBJ2-1	TGCAGTGCTAGAACCGGGACTAGACCCCCCTACAATGAGCAGTTCTTC	CSARTGTRPPYNEQFF
TRBV12-3/TRBV12-4	few	.	TRBJ1-5	TGTGCCAGCAGTTTCCAGGCTAGCAATCAGCCCCAGCATTTT	CASSFQASNQPQHF